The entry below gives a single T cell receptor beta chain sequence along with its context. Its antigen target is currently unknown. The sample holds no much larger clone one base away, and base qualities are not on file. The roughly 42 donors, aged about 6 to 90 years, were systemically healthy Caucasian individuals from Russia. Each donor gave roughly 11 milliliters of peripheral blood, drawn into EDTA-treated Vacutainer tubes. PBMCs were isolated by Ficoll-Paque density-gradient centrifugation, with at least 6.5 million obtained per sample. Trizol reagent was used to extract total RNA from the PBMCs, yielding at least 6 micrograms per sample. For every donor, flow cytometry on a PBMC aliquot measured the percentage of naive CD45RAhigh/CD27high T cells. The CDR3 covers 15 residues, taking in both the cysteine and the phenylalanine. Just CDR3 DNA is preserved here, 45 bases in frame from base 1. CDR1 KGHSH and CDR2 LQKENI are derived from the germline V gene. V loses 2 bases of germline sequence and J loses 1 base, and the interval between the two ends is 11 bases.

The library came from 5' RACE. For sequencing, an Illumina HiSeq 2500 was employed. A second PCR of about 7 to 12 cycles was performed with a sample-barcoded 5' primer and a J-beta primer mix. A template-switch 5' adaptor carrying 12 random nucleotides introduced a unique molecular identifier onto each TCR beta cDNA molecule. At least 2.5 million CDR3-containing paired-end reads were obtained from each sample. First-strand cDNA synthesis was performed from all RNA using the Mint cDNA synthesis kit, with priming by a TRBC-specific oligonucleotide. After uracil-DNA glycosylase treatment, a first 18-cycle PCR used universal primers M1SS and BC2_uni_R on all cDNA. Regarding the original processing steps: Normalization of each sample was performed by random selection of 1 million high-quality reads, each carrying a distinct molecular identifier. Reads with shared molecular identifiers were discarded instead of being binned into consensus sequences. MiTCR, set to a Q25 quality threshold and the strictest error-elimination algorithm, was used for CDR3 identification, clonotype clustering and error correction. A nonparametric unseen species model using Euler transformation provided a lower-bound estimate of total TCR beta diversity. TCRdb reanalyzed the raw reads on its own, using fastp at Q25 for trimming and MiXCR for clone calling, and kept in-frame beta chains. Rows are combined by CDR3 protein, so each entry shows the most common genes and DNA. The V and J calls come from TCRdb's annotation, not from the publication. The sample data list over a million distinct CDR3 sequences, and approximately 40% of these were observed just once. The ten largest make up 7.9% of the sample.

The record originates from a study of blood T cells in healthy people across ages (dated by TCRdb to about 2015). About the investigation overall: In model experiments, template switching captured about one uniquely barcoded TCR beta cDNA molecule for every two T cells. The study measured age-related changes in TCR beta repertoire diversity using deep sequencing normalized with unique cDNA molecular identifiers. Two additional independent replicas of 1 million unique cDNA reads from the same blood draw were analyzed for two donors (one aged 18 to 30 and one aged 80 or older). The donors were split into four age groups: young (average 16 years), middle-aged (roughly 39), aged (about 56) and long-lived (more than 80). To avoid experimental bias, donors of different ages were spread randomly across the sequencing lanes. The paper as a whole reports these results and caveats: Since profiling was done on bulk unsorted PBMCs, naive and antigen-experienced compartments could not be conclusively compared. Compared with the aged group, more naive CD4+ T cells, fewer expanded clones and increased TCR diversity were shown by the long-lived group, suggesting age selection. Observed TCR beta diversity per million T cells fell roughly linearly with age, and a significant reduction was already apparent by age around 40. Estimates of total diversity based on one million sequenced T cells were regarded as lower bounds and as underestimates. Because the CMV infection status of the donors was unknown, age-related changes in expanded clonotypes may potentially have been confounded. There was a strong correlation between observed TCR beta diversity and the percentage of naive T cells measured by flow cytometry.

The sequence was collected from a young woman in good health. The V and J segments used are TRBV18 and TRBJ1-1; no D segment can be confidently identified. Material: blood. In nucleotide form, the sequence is TGTGCCAGCTCACCAAGTTACCAGCCGAACACTGAAGCTTTCTTT. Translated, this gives CASSPSYQPNTEAFF. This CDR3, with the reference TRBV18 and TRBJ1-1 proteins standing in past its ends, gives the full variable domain NAGVMQNPRHLVRRRGQEARLRCSPMKGHSHVYWYRQLPEEGLKFMVYLQKENIIDESGMPKERFSAEFPKEGPSILRIQQVVRGDSAAYFCASSPSYQPNTEAFFGQGTRLTVV.